The 29 T cell receptor beta chains below were found in one sample sequenced in a study of T cells after yellow fever vaccination. TCRdb reprocessed the 5' RACE reads with MiXCR, giving one entry per CDR3 protein. The table records around 360,000 distinct CDR3 sequences, around 10% of them present only once. This material consisted of PBMCs, taken on the day of the first yellow fever vaccination. The receptors here all came from a man between 18 and 35 years old who received the YFV17D yellow fever vaccine.

In its sample, this clonotype was seen many times. The chain combines TRBV29-1 with TRBJ2-5, with 7 bases fitting TRBD2. Germline lookup yields CDR1 SQVTM and CDR2 ANQGSEA. This CDR3 has 13 residues. Trimming at V came to 7 bases and at J to 1 base, leaving 6 bases not matched to a gene. The CDR3 DNA sequence: TGCAGCGCCCAGGGAGGGATCCAAGAGACCCAGTACTTC. This sequence encodes CSAQGGIQETQYF.

This clonotype came up a few times. This chain uses TRBV6-2 or TRBV6-3 with TRBJ2-7; D gene uncertain. Germline V gene data show CDR1 as MNHEY and CDR2 as SVGEGT. The CDR3 length is 12 residues. The V gene lost 2 bases and the J gene lost 4 bases, with 6 bases spanning the gap. This chain's CDR3 is CASSYSQYEQYF. The CDR3 DNA reads TGTGCCAGCAGTTACAGCCAGTACGAGCAGTACTTC.

The genes are TRBV10-3 and TRBJ1-1; D is unclear. From germline, CDR1 is ENHRY and CDR2 SYGVKD. The CDR3 runs 15 residues. V lost 1 base to trimming and J lost 0 bases, with 9 bases between them. CDR3 coding DNA: TGTGCCATCAGTGAGTTCGAGGTTTTGAACACTGAAGCTTTCTTT. Translating it yields CAISEFEVLNTEAFF.

The rearrangement uses TRBV5-5 and TRBJ2-2; no firm D call. CDR3 length: 14 residues. Trimming stripped 3 bases from V and 5 bases from J, with 11 bases between. The germline V gene encodes CDR1 SGHKS and CDR2 YYEKEE (reference sequence). The CDR3 DNA is TGTGCCAGCAGCTGGGCTTACCTGACCGGGGAGCTGTTTTTT. Translated: CASSWAYLTGELFF.

This clonotype was seen a handful of times. The rearrangement uses TRBV5-1 and TRBJ1-2; no definite D call. V shed 0 bases and J shed 4 bases, with 31 bases lying between them. The CDR3 extends over 21 amino acids. CDR1 SGHRS and CDR2 YFSETQ come from the germline V gene. CDR3 DNA sequence: TGCGCCAGCAGCTTGGTCTCTTTTGCAGCCACCCGTCCTCCTGGCCTCTATGGCTACACCTTC. Protein product: CASSLVSFAATRPPGLYGYTF.

The chain has TRBV7-3 and TRBJ2-3; D may be TRBD1 (6 bases). Germline values: CDR1 SGHTA, CDR2 FQGTGA. The CDR3 sequence is 15 residues long. Trimming cost V 2 bases and J 2 bases, with 11 bases left between them. As DNA, the CDR3 is TGTGCCAGCAGCTTAGGGGGCAGCCACACAGATACGCAGTATTTT. The encoded protein is CASSLGGSHTDTQYF.

The V and J genes are TRBV6-2 or TRBV6-3 and TRBJ1-6; D not resolved. The germline V and J ends were trimmed by 1 base and 10 bases, with 11 bases remaining between them. Germline V lookup: CDR1 MNHEY, CDR2 SVGEGT. The CDR3 is 14 residues long. The CDR3 DNA reads as TGTGCCAGCAGTTACTGGCCTGCAAAGTCACCCCTCCACTTT. Translation gives CASSYWPAKSPLHF.

V gene TRBV10-2 combines with J gene TRBJ2-7; D is uncertain. The CDR3 loop spans 13 amino acids. V lost 6 bases to trimming and J lost 6 bases, with 15 bases between them. Germline V gene data show CDR1 as WSHSY and CDR2 as SAAADI. CDR3 sequence: CASRVVLWGEQYF. As DNA, the CDR3 is TGCGCCAGCAGGGTGGTCCTGTGGGGCGAGCAGTACTTC.

The rearrangement uses TRBV5-1 and TRBJ2-4; D tentatively reads TRBD1 or TRBD2 (5 bases each). The length of the CDR3 is 14 residues. V lost 2 bases to trimming and J lost 6 bases, with 12 bases between them. CDR1 is SGHRS and CDR2 is YFSETQ in the germline V gene. The CDR3 nucleotides read TGCGCCAGCAGCTTCGGGGCGGAGAGAAACATTCAGTACTTC. Its protein product is CASSFGAERNIQYF.

This clonotype was counted between two and nine times. The rearrangement joins TRBV10-3 to TRBJ2-1; D uncertain. V lost 11 bases to trimming and J lost 0 bases, with 8 bases between them. The CDR3 consists of 12 residues. Germline V gives CDR1 ENHRY, CDR2 SYGVKD. The CDR3 region is CASISSYNEQFF. The CDR3 DNA reads TGTGCCTCAATAAGCTCCTACAATGAGCAGTTCTTC.

This clonotype was found a few times. The CDR3: CASSLEGALIDTQYF. CDR3 nucleotide sequence: TGTGCCAGCAGCTTAGAGGGGGCCCTCATAGATACGCAGTATTTT. The rearrangement joins TRBV7-8 to TRBJ2-3, with TRBD1 matching over 7 bases. Trimming at V came to 1 base and at J to 5 bases, leaving 6 bases not matched to a gene. The CDR3 runs to 15 residues. Germline V lookup: CDR1 SGHVS, CDR2 FQNEAQ. Variable domain in full (rest from reference TRBV7-8 and TRBJ2-3): GAGVSQSPRYKVAKRGQDVALRCDPISGHVSLFWYQQALGQGPEFLTYFQNEAQLDKSGLPSDRFFAERPEGSVSTLKIQRTQQEDSAVYLCASSLEGALIDTQYFGPGTRLTVL.

The sample holds many counts of this clonotype. The V call is TRBV6-5, the J call TRBJ1-2; perhaps TRBD1 as D (6 bases). Germline V gene data show CDR1 as MNHEY and CDR2 as SVGAGI. Trimming removed 0 bases at V and 7 bases at J, with 9 bases between. The CDR3 is 13 residues long. The CDR3 DNA follows: TGTGCCAGCAGTTACTCCAGGGGCCGTGGCTACACCTTC. It encodes CASSYSRGRGYTF.

This clonotype appeared a few times. V is TRBV5-5 and J is TRBJ2-1; possibly TRBD1 or TRBD2 for D (6 bases each). The V and J ends lost 9 bases and 0 bases respectively, with 16 bases between them. CDR3 length: 15 residues. Looked up from germline, CDR1 is SGHKS and CDR2 is YYEKEE (reference sequence). Written as DNA, the CDR3 is TGTGCCACCAACCCCGGGGGCCGCTCCTACAATGAGCAGTTCTTC. Its protein product is CATNPGGRSYNEQFF.

This chain links TRBV5-1 with TRBJ2-7; 7 bases map to TRBD1. The CDR3 consists of 14 residues. Trimming removed 4 bases from V and 2 bases from J; junction bases left unmatched: 6. Germline assignment: CDR1 SGHRS and CDR2 YFSETQ. The CDR3 sequence: CASSPGTDPYEQYV. In DNA, the CDR3 is TGCGCCAGCAGCCCGGGGACAGATCCCTACGAGCAGTACGTC.

This clonotype was seen a few times. The V call is TRBV6-5, the J call TRBJ2-7, with 9 bases fitting TRBD1. This CDR3 is built from 12 residues. V trimming: 11 bases; J trimming: 5 bases; junction bases outside the gene matches: 7. The V gene's germline CDR1 is MNHEY and CDR2 SVGAGI. This CDR3 reads CAVGTGLDEQYF. In nucleotides, the CDR3 is TGTGCCGTCGGGACAGGGTTGGACGAGCAGTACTTC.

This clonotype was detected a few times. This chain connects TRBV29-1 to TRBJ1-2; 9 bases fit TRBD1. Germline assignment: CDR1 SQVTM and CDR2 ANQGSEA. The CDR3 runs 14 residues. V was clipped by 3 bases and J by 7 bases; unmatched bases: 9. The CDR3: CSVDSGTGIPGYTF. Here the CDR3 DNA reads TGCAGCGTTGATTCCGGGACAGGGATTCCTGGCTACACCTTC.

This chain links TRBV10-2 with TRBJ1-5, with D uncertain. This CDR3 spans 14 amino acids. V was clipped by 4 bases and J by 0 bases, with 7 bases between them. Germline lookup yields CDR1 WSHSY and CDR2 SAAADI. The CDR3: CASSGSNSNQPQHF. As DNA, the CDR3 is TGCGCCAGCAGTGGGAGTAATAGCAATCAGCCCCAGCATTTT.

This clonotype showed up just a few times. V is TRBV7-2 and J is TRBJ1-2; 7 nucleotides match TRBD1. Trimming cost V 1 base and J 2 bases; bases outside gene matches: 7. Looked up from germline, CDR1 is SGHTA and CDR2 is FQGNSA. This CDR3 contains 16 residues. CDR3 DNA sequence: TGTGCCAGCAGCTTAGGAGGGGGCAGGGAGAACTATGGCTACACCTTC. Translation gives CASSLGGGRENYGYTF.

At least ten counts were recorded for this clonotype. The chain has TRBV4-2 and TRBJ2-5, with D tentatively TRBD1 (6 bases). The CDR3 is 15 amino acids. The germline gives CDR1 LGHNA, CDR2 YNFKEQ. The V end was cut by 3 bases, the J end by 5 bases, with 16 bases between. CDR3 coding DNA: TGTGCCAGCAGCCAGGACAGTCCAACTCGGGAGACCCAGTACTTC. Protein sequence: CASSQDSPTRETQYF.

The chain carries TRBV9 and TRBJ2-1; D gene ambiguous. With 0 bases removed from V and 0 bases from J, the gap between germline ends came to 10 bases. In germline, CDR1 is SGDLS, CDR2 YYNGEE. This CDR3 region has 16 residues. The CDR3 nucleotides are TGTGCCAGCAGCGTAGGCTGGGCCCTCTCCTACAATGAGCAGTTCTTC. This encodes CASSVGWALSYNEQFF.

A few counts support this clonotype. The rearrangement joins TRBV23-1 to TRBJ2-7; TRBD2 matches at 8 bases. TRBV23-1 counts as an open reading frame of uncertain function. The CDR3 is made up of 17 amino acids. Germline trimming cut 0 bases from V and 3 bases from J; bases unmatched to any gene: 10. CDR3 sequence: CASSQSRLSGGVYEQYF. DNA of the CDR3: TGCGCCAGCAGTCAATCGCGTCTAAGCGGGGGCGTCTACGAGCAGTACTTC.

Only a few counts were recorded for this clonotype. The genes are TRBV6-1 and TRBJ2-6; D could derive from TRBD1 or TRBD2 (5 bases each). CDR1 MNHNS and CDR2 SASEGT come from the germline V gene. The V gene lost 7 bases and the J gene lost 5 bases, with 15 bases spanning the gap. This CDR3 contains 15 residues. The CDR3 nucleotides read TGTGCCAGCACCTCCCAAGCGGACAGGGCCAACGTCCTGACTTTC. This translates into CASTSQADRANVLTF.

This clonotype has ten or more counts. The rearrangement uses TRBV4-1 and TRBJ2-3, with D perhaps matching TRBD2 (5 bases). This CDR3 contains 13 residues. The V end was cut by 3 bases, the J end by 6 bases, with 10 bases between. Germline CDR1 and CDR2: MGHRA and YSYEKL. CDR3 bases: TGCGCCAGCAGCCACGGGTTAGCGGATACGCAGTATTTT. Its translation is CASSHGLADTQYF.

In this sample, this clonotype turned up a few times. The gene calls are TRBV25-1 and TRBJ1-2; 9 bases are a match to TRBD1. This CDR3 spans 14 amino acids. Trimming took 6 bases from V and 5 from J; bases not matched to a gene: 7. Germline values: CDR1 MGHDK, CDR2 SYGVNS. The DNA for the CDR3 is TGTGCCAGCAGGGCCCGGGACAGGGAGTATGGCTACACCTTC. As protein: CASRARDREYGYTF.

The V and J genes are TRBV6-5 and TRBJ2-7; 8 nucleotides line up with TRBD1. Germline V CDR1 and CDR2: MNHEY, SVGAGI. V lost 4 bases and J lost 0; bases outside the gene matches: 8. CDR3 length equals 16 residues. The CDR3 region is CASSFAGTGRSYEQYF. DNA of the CDR3: TGTGCCAGCAGTTTTGCCGGGACAGGACGCTCCTACGAGCAGTACTTC.

The genes are TRBV29-1 and TRBJ2-5, with 8 bases matching TRBD1. The germline gives CDR1 SQVTM, CDR2 ANQGSEA. The CDR3 totals 12 residues. After removal of 4 bases from V and 2 bases from J, the junction contained 0 bases not matched to a gene. The CDR3 loop is CSVGQGQETQYF. The CDR3 region has the DNA TGCAGCGTTGGACAGGGGCAAGAGACCCAGTACTTC.

V gene TRBV12-3 or TRBV12-4 combines with J gene TRBJ2-7; the D is unclear. This CDR3 is built from 14 residues. Trimming took off 1 base at V and 4 bases at J, with 11 bases between the two ends. The CDR3 DNA sequence: TGTGCCAGCAGTTTAGGCGCGGCCCTATACGAGCAGTACGTC. Residues: CASSLGAALYEQYV.

The rearrangement joins TRBV7-4 to TRBJ2-7; D is unresolved. V was pared by 9 bases and J by 2 bases, with 14 bases between. CDR1 and CDR2 (germline): SGHVT, SQSDAQ. CDR3 length equals 13 residues. CDR3 sequence: CARSISTPYEQYF. The CDR3 nucleotides read TGTGCCAGGAGCATTAGTACACCCTACGAGCAGTACTTC.

The rearrangement links TRBV5-1 to TRBJ2-4; D uncertain. Germline V gene sequence: CDR1 SGHRS, CDR2 YFSETQ. Trimming pared 0 bases from V and 6 bases from J, leaving 13 bases between. This CDR3 is 15 amino acids long. The CDR3 DNA follows: TGCGCCAGCAGCTTGGTGGGTCCGGGCTTAAACATTCAGTACTTC. As protein: CASSLVGPGLNIQYF.